The 21 T cell receptor beta chains in this list originate from one sample, sequenced in a study of OX40 agonist ivuxolimab in advanced cancers. Sequencing used immunoSEQ multiplex PCR; TCRdb keeps in-frame clones, though not all of them. The sample carries some 73,000 clones, 85% to 90% recorded once. The sample here was CD4+ or CD8+ T cells sorted from blood, taken in a trial of the OX40 agonist ivuxolimab. These receptors were obtained from an adult with an advanced solid tumor such as melanoma, head and neck, liver or kidney cancer.

The sample holds one count of this clone. The chain recombines TRBV28 with TRBJ1-3; D is unresolved. Trimming left V 9 bases short and J 0 bases short, with 12 bases between. CDR3 size: 14 residues. CDR1 MDHEN and CDR2 SYDVKM come from the germline V gene. DNA of the CDR3: TGTGCCAGTGCGGCCGCGCCCTCTGGAAACACCATATATTTT. Its protein product is CASAAAPSGNTIYF.

The gene calls are TRBV6-4 and TRBJ2-5; D may be TRBD1 or TRBD2 (7 bases each). Looked up from germline, CDR1 is MRHNA and CDR2 is SNTAGT. V lost 4 bases and J 5 bases, leaving 17 bases between the germline ends. This CDR3 has 15 residues. CDR3 region: CASSAVGRGLETQYF. The CDR3 region has the DNA TGTGCCAGCAGTGCGGTAGGGAGGGGGCTCGAGACCCAGTACTTC.

The chain joins TRBV7-3 to TRBJ2-2, with TRBD1 as a possible D gene (5 bases). Trimming pared 4 bases from V and 3 bases from J, leaving 9 bases between. The CDR3 length is 14 residues. The germline V gene encodes CDR1 SGHTA and CDR2 FQGTGA. CDR3 region: CASSSDIYTGELFF. CDR3 nucleotide sequence: TGTGCCAGCAGCTCGGACATTTACACCGGGGAGCTGTTTTTT.

The chain has TRBV5-8 and TRBJ1-3, with 11 bases lining up with TRBD1. The CDR3 spans 16 residues. Unmatched junction bases numbered 7, after V lost 5 bases and J lost 3 bases. Germline V gives CDR1 SGHTS, CDR2 YDEGEE. The CDR3 DNA sequence: TGTGCCAGCAGATTCCGGGACAGGGGGATTGGAAACACCATATATTTT. The encoded protein is CASRFRDRGIGNTIYF.

The chain joins TRBV5-5 to TRBJ2-7; TRBD1 might be the D (5 bases). The V gene lost 3 bases and the J gene lost 3 bases, with 10 bases spanning the gap. This CDR3 has 13 residues. Germline V gene lookup returns CDR1 SGHKS and CDR2 YYEKEE (reference sequence). The CDR3 loop reads CASSWAGHYEQYF. The CDR3 bases are TGTGCCAGCAGCTGGGCAGGGCACTACGAGCAGTACTTC. The full variable domain, with the rest looked up from reference TRBV5-5 and TRBJ2-7, is DAGVTQSPTHLIKTRGQQVTLRCSPISGHKSVSWYQQVLGQGPQFIFQYYEKEERGRGNFPDRFSARQFPNYSSELNVNALLLGDSALYLCASSWAGHYEQYFGPGTRLTVT.

This clone has only one observation. The gene calls are TRBV6-5 and TRBJ1-2; tentative D call: TRBD1 (5 bases). Germline V lookup: CDR1 MNHEY, CDR2 SVGAGI. Trimming took 4 bases from V and 5 from J, leaving 17 bases between them. CDR3 length: 15 residues. The CDR3 region is CASSSGEKAGYGYTF. As DNA, the CDR3 is TGTGCCAGCAGTTCGGGGGAAAAGGCTGGGTATGGCTACACCTTC.

This chain links TRBV23-1 with TRBJ1-2, with 8 bases aligning to TRBD1. TRBV23-1 belongs to the ORF category, with a function that is uncertain. Unmatched junction bases numbered 8, after V lost 7 bases and J lost 7 bases. The CDR3 is 13 residues long. This chain's CDR3 is CASTPTGVGGYTF. The CDR3 nucleotides read TGCGCCAGCACTCCGACAGGGGTGGGTGGCTACACCTTC.

The chain carries TRBV7-9 and TRBJ2-1; D is perhaps TRBD1 or TRBD2 (5 bases each). In germline, CDR1 is SEHNR, CDR2 FQNEAQ (reference sequence). V was shortened by 3 bases and J by 0 bases, with 12 bases between the two germline ends. This CDR3 contains 16 residues. The CDR3 bases are TGTGCCAGCAGCTTTATTCAGGGAGACTCCTACAATGAGCAGTTCTTC. It translates to CASSFIQGDSYNEQFF.

This chain uses TRBV11-2 with TRBJ1-1, with 7 bases lining up with TRBD1. V was pared by 5 bases and J by 2 bases, with 8 bases of the junction left unmatched. The germline V gene encodes CDR1 SGHAT and CDR2 FQNNGV. The CDR3 sequence is 15 residues long. CDR3 coding DNA: TGTGCCAGCAGCCCGACGACAGGGAGAAACACTGAAGCTTTCTTT. Its translation: CASSPTTGRNTEAFF.

This clone was observed once. The chain is built from TRBV27 and TRBJ1-5; the D gene is possibly TRBD1 (6 bases). The CDR3 totals 14 residues. Germline assignment: CDR1 MNHEY and CDR2 SMNVEV (reference sequence). The ends were cut back, 2 bases at V and 6 bases at J, with 11 bases in the middle. The CDR3 is CASSLTGGGQPQHF. Here the CDR3 DNA reads TGTGCCAGCAGTTTAACGGGGGGCGGTCAGCCCCAGCATTTT.

The chain combines TRBV7-3 with TRBJ2-7, with 8 bases that match TRBD1. The CDR3 sequence is 16 residues long. With 5 bases clipped from V and 3 bases from J, the junction kept 12 bases outside the gene matches. Germline CDR1 reads SGHTA; CDR2 reads FQGTGA. The CDR3 DNA sequence: TGTGCCAGCAGCCCCAATCCCGGGACAGGCCTCTACGAGCAGTACTTC. Its protein is CASSPNPGTGLYEQYF.

J is TRBJ2-7 and V is TRBV16, with 7 bases that match TRBD1. With V trimmed by 1 base and J by 3 bases, 3 bases remained unmatched. The CDR3 loop spans 14 amino acids. Germline V gives CDR1 KGHSY, CDR2 FQNENV. This CDR3 reads CASSQWDSDYEQYF. CDR3 DNA sequence: TGTGCCAGCAGCCAATGGGACAGCGACTACGAGCAGTACTTC.

This chain uses TRBV6-1 with TRBJ2-7, with TRBD2 matching over 9 bases. This CDR3 is built from 13 residues. Unmatched junction bases numbered 8, after V lost 5 bases and J lost 9 bases. Germline CDR1 is MNHNS and CDR2 is SASEGT. This chain's CDR3 is CASSRRGLAGQYF. As DNA, the CDR3 is TGTGCCAGCAGTCGAAGGGGACTAGCAGGGCAGTACTTC.

The chain links TRBV6-4 to TRBJ2-3, with D possibly being TRBD2 (6 bases). The CDR3 is made up of 17 amino acids. Deletions cut 5 bases from V and 2 bases from J, with 20 bases between. CDR1 and CDR2 from the germline V gene are MRHNA and SNTAGT. The CDR3 loop is CASSHSKTGTYTDTQYF. The CDR3 DNA sequence: TGTGCCAGCAGTCATTCCAAAACCGGGACTTACACAGATACGCAGTATTTT.

This rearrangement joins TRBV7-9 to TRBJ2-7; D unclear. Germline V lookup: CDR1 SEHNR, CDR2 FQNEAQ (reference sequence). V shed 5 bases and J shed 5 bases, with 10 bases lying between them. This CDR3 is built from 12 residues. Here the CDR3 reads CASSDVSHEQYF. The CDR3 coding sequence is TGTGCCAGCAGCGACGTGAGCCACGAGCAGTACTTC.

The chain has TRBV7-8 and TRBJ1-5, with 7 bases identical to TRBD1. Germline V CDR1 and CDR2: SGHVS, FQNEAQ. Trimming cost V 4 bases and J 4 bases; bases outside gene matches: 13. This CDR3 region has 17 residues. In nucleotides, the CDR3 is TGTGCCAGCAGCTACCGGCGAACGACAGGGCCGAATCAGCCCCAGCATTTT. Its translation is CASSYRRTTGPNQPQHF.

The chain uses TRBV19 and TRBJ1-5; D is ambiguous. The germline CDR1 and CDR2 sequences are LNHDA and SQIVND (reference sequence). V lost 3 bases and J lost 2, with 11 bases in between. This CDR3 region has 15 residues. Here the CDR3 DNA reads TGTGCCAGTAGTATCTTTACAGCCCGCAATCAGCCCCAGCATTTT. Amino acid sequence: CASSIFTARNQPQHF.

This clone was seen only once. This chain connects TRBV28 to TRBJ2-7; 10 bases map to TRBD2. J lost 3 bases, V lost 1 base, and 6 bases had no gene match. CDR1 is MDHEN and CDR2 is SYDVKM in the germline V gene. This CDR3 comprises 16 residues. CDR3 sequence: CASSLFPSGRGYEQYF. The CDR3 nucleotides read TGTGCCAGCAGTTTATTCCCTAGCGGGAGAGGCTACGAGCAGTACTTC.

The rearrangement links TRBV27 to TRBJ2-5; 11 bases are a match to TRBD2. V shed 2 bases, J shed 0 bases, and the junction held 8 bases outside the gene matches. This CDR3 comprises 18 residues. Looked up from germline, CDR1 is MNHEY and CDR2 is SMNVEV (reference sequence). CDR3: CASSLMLAGGPDQETQYF. As DNA, the CDR3 is TGTGCCAGCAGTTTAATGCTAGCGGGGGGTCCGGACCAAGAGACCCAGTACTTC.

In this sample, this clone turned up once. V gene TRBV7-6 combines with J gene TRBJ1-1; D unresolved. The CDR3 loop spans 14 amino acids. V shed 1 base and J shed 0 bases, with 6 bases lying between them. Germline V gene data show CDR1 as SGHVS and CDR2 as FNYEAQ. CDR3 in amino acids: CASSLDVMNTEAFF. In DNA form, the CDR3 reads TGTGCCAGCAGCTTAGATGTGATGAACACTGAAGCTTTCTTT.

In DNA form, the CDR3 reads TGTGCCAGCAGTGAAGGGGGGTCGTGGCCCCAGCATTTT. This gives the protein CASSEGGSWPQHF. The rearrangement joins TRBV25-1 to TRBJ1-5; tentatively, D is TRBD1 (5 bases). The V end lost 2 bases, the J end lost 9 bases, and 11 bases lay between the germline ends. Germline V gene sequence: CDR1 MGHDK, CDR2 SYGVNS. CDR3 length equals 13 residues.